This T cell receptor (beta chain) originates from a study of blood T cell repertoires in COVID-19. The participants were between roughly 18 and 90 years old and came from some 23 US areas. Two negative PCRs, clearance, or symptom resolution had been documented for recovered Cohort 3 donors. CDR1 is SGHVS and CDR2 is FQNEAQ in the germline V gene. The CDR3 consists of 17 residues. With 4 bases clipped from V and 4 bases from J, the junction kept 9 bases outside the gene matches. Authors' methods: Reference gene primer amplification gave estimated nucleated cell counts. Measured with immunoSEQ multiplex PCR; TCRdb has only the in-frame clones, and not every one. The DNA was the basis for D and trimming; V, J and clone size are from that table. The sample carries about 330,000 clones, approximately 90% recorded once.

The chain carries TRBV7-8 and TRBJ1-4; 10 nucleotides line up with TRBD1. The material sequenced was PBMCs or T cells enriched from blood (not recorded which). This receptor was identified in a woman aged 18-29 years who had recovered from COVID-19. The CDR3 region is CASSSDRGNTYNEKLFF. DNA of the CDR3: TGTGCCAGCAGCTCGGACAGGGGGAATACTTATAATGAAAAACTGTTTTTT.